These 15 T cell receptor beta chains were all obtained from the same sample, sequenced in a study of CD8+CD57+ T cells in acquired aplastic anemia (dated by TCRdb to 2016 to 2019). Expansion of CD8+CD57+ cells had been shown by flow cytometry in the patients chosen for sequencing. The sequencing machine was an Illumina HiSeq 2000. Genomic DNA served as template for TCR beta VDJ combination and CDR3 sequence profiling. The public reads were quality trimmed at Q25 with fastp and then assembled into clones with MiXCR by TCRdb, keeping productive beta chains. One record per CDR3 amino acid sequence lists the most common genes and DNA. Across this sample there are 150,000 to 200,000 distinct CDR3 sequences, with around 48% seen only once. The ten biggest clones cover approximately 1% of the sample. The sample was sorted CD4+, CD8+, or CD8+CD57+ T cells (not recorded which) from PBMCs. These receptors were collected from a human donor with aplastic anemia.

Worth noting for this clonotype: A read error may be the cause here, since a much bigger clone is one base away. The chain recombines TRBV5-6 with TRBJ2-3; D may correspond to TRBD1 or TRBD2 (7 bases each). The CDR3 is made up of 14 amino acids. CDR1 is SGHDT and CDR2 is YYEEEE in the germline V gene. The CDR3 region is CASSLEGGTDTQCF. CDR3 sequence (DNA): TGTGCCAGCAGCTTGGAGGGGGGGACAGATACGCAGTGTTTT.

The chain recombines TRBV15 with TRBJ1-6; 9 bases line up with TRBD1. Germline V gene lookup returns CDR1 LNHNV and CDR2 YYDKDF (reference sequence). CDR3 length: 14 amino acids. The junction had 0 bases not matched to a gene; V was cut back by 3 bases and J by 6 bases. The chain's CDR3 is CATSRDRGNSPLHF. In nucleotides, the CDR3 is TGTGCCACCAGCAGGGACAGGGGTAATTCACCCCTCCACTTT. The entire variable domain, with the rest obtained from reference TRBV15 and TRBJ1-6, is as follows: DAMVIQNPRYQVTQFGKPVTLSCSQTLNHNVMYWYQQKSSQAPKLLFHYYDKDFNNEADTPDNFQSRRPNTSFCFLDIRSPGLGDTAMYLCATSRDRGNSPLHFGNGTRLTVT.

At least ten counts were recorded for this clonotype. The chain links TRBV20-1 to TRBJ1-1; no firm D call. V dropped 5 bases and J dropped 1 base, with 14 bases sitting between them. The CDR3 contains 14 residues. CDR1 is DFQATT and CDR2 is SNEGSKA in the germline V gene (reference sequence). The CDR3 bases are TGCAGTGCTCATCCCGGGTCAACGAACACTGAAGCTTTCTTT. Amino acids: CSAHPGSTNTEAFF.

This clonotype was seen a handful of times. The chain links TRBV25-1 to TRBJ2-7, with 12 positions matching TRBD2. CDR3 length: 17 amino acids. CDR1 is MGHDK, CDR2 SYGVNS, per germline. V was clipped by 1 base and J by 6 bases; unmatched bases: 10. CDR3 loop: CASSESLAGGPPSEQYF. CDR3 in DNA: TGTGCCAGCAGTGAATCTCTAGCGGGGGGGCCGCCGTCCGAGCAGTACTTC.

The chain joins TRBV2 to TRBJ2-5; no definite D call. The V gene's germline CDR1 is SNHLY and CDR2 FYNNEI. The V end lost 6 bases, the J end lost 1 base, and 6 bases lay between the germline ends. CDR3 length: 12 amino acids. The CDR3 DNA is TGTGCCAGCAGCGCTTCCCAAGAGACCCAGTACTTC. Its protein is CASSASQETQYF.

The chain joins TRBV5-1 to TRBJ2-5; a possible D gene is TRBD2 (7 bases). The germline V and J ends were trimmed by 7 bases and 2 bases, with 18 bases remaining between them. Germline assignment: CDR1 SGHRS and CDR2 YFSETQ. The CDR3 covers 15 residues. The CDR3 sequence is CASDWGGGRQETQYF. In DNA form, the CDR3 reads TGCGCCAGCGATTGGGGCGGGGGCCGTCAAGAGACCCAGTACTTC.

V gene TRBV29-1 combines with J gene TRBJ2-7, with D perhaps matching TRBD1 (6 bases). V lost 7 bases and J lost 1, with 14 bases in between. The CDR3 runs 13 residues. Germline assignment: CDR1 SQVTM and CDR2 ANQGSEA. CDR3: CSARTENSYEQYF. Here the CDR3 DNA reads TGCAGCGCCCGGACAGAAAATTCCTACGAGCAGTACTTC.

The chain recombines TRBV15 with TRBJ2-7; no clear D gene. Trimming took 0 bases from V and 3 from J, leaving 12 bases between them. Germline values: CDR1 LNHNV, CDR2 YYDKDF (reference sequence). CDR3 length: 15 residues. The CDR3: CATSRDFGSNYEQYF. CDR3 in DNA: TGTGCCACCAGCAGAGATTTCGGCTCTAACTACGAGCAGTACTTC.

The V call is TRBV12-3 or TRBV12-4, the J call TRBJ2-7; TRBD2 matches at 9 bases. The CDR3 length is 13 residues. Trimming at V came to 6 bases and at J to 5 bases, leaving 5 bases not matched to a gene. The CDR3 loop is CASSLSGRNEQYF. In DNA form, the CDR3 reads TGTGCCAGCAGCCTCAGCGGGAGGAACGAGCAGTACTTC.

This clonotype has ten or more counts. V is TRBV5-4 and J is TRBJ2-5; either TRBD1 or TRBD2 may fit D (6 bases each). Deletions cut 0 bases from V and 1 base from J, with 13 bases between. The CDR3 is 16 amino acids. Germline-derived CDR1 and CDR2 are SGHNT and YYREEE (reference sequence). The CDR3 bases are TGTGCCAGCAGCTTGGCGTCGAAGGGGGGCCAAGAGACCCAGTACTTC. Translation gives CASSLASKGGQETQYF.

There are a few counts of this clonotype. This chain uses TRBV2 with TRBJ2-5; maybe TRBD1 (5 bases). The V and J ends lost 1 base and 1 base respectively, with 10 bases between them. Germline V lookup: CDR1 SNHLY, CDR2 FYNNEI. The CDR3 runs to 15 residues. DNA for the CDR3: TGTGCCAGCAGTGAAGGACTCAGGGCCCAAGAGACCCAGTACTTC. Translation gives CASSEGLRAQETQYF.

This clonotype showed up many times. V and J are TRBV12-5 and TRBJ1-1; D possibly corresponds to TRBD1 (5 bases). This CDR3 comprises 13 residues. V was clipped by 2 bases and J by 10 bases, with 14 bases between them. Germline V gives CDR1 LGHNT, CDR2 FRNRAP. CDR3 amino acids: CASGLPGDGGAFF. The CDR3 bases are TGTGCTAGTGGTTTGCCAGGTGACGGGGGAGCTTTCTTT.

The sample holds a few counts of this clonotype. The chain is built from TRBV7-8 and TRBJ1-2; D gene uncertain. Germline values: CDR1 SGHVS, CDR2 FQNEAQ. The CDR3 is 13 amino acids. Trimming stripped 3 bases from V and 5 bases from J, with 10 bases between. The chain's CDR3 is CASSFDRQYGYTF. CDR3 DNA sequence: TGTGCCAGCAGCTTCGACCGGCAGTATGGCTACACCTTC.

This clonotype came up many times. This chain connects TRBV7-2 to TRBJ1-4; 8 nucleotides match TRBD1. The trim removed 4 bases at V and 4 bases at J, leaving 5 bases unmatched. The CDR3 loop spans 15 amino acids. The germline V gene has CDR1 SGHTA and CDR2 FQGNSA. The CDR3, as DNA: TGTGCCAGCAGCTCTCAACAGGGGGTTAATGAAAAACTGTTTTTT. Its protein is CASSSQQGVNEKLFF.

This rearrangement joins TRBV9 to TRBJ2-5, with TRBD2 identical over 13 bases. The V and J ends lost 2 bases and 5 bases, in that order; junction bases with no gene match: 6. Germline loops: CDR1 SGDLS, CDR2 YYNGEE. This CDR3 contains 16 residues. The CDR3 bases are TGTGCCAGCAGCGTGTCGACTAGCGGGGGGCTGGAGACCCAGTACTTC. This sequence encodes CASSVSTSGGLETQYF.